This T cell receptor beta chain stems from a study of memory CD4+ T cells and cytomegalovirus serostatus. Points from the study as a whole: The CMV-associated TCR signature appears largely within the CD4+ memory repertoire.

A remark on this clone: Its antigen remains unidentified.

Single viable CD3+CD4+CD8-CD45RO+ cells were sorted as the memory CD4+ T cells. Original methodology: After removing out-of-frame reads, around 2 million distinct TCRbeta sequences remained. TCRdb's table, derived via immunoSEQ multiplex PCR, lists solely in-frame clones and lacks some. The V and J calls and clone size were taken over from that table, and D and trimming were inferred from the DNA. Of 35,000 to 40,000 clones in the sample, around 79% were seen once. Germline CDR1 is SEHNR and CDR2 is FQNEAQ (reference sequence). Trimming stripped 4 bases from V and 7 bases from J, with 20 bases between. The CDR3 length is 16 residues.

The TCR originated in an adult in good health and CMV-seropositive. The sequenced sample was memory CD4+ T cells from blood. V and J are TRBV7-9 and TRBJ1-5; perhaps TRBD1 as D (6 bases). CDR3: CASSSGLQGTGQPQHF. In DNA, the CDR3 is TGTGCCAGCAGCTCGGGGCTACAGGGAACGGGACAGCCCCAGCATTTT.